The T cell receptor beta chain under discussion was sequenced for a study of Ad26.COV2.S vaccination and SARS-CoV-2 variants. Comment on this clone: Its antigen is not known.

Assay: immunoSEQ multiplex PCR; the TCRdb copy retains only in-frame clones and omits some. The table records fewer than 500,000 clones, around 90% of them present only once. The study's findings and limits: In vaccinated individuals, spike-specific CD8+ and CD4+ T cell responses reportedly displayed substantial breadth.

This CDR3 region has 12 residues. Trimming took 3 bases from V and 9 from J, leaving 11 bases between them. CDR1 is MGHRA, CDR2 YSYEKL, per germline. This sample's treatment: around 19 received Ad26.COV2.S at low or high dose, single or two shots; about 5 received placebo; per-sample allocation not given. Day 63 after the first vaccine or placebo injection was the time point for sampling. Wuhan-strain SARS-CoV-2 spike was expressed by the Ad26 vector that made up the vaccine. The rearrangement joins TRBV4-1 to TRBJ2-5; the D gene is possibly TRBD1 (5 bases). This TCR was recovered from a person aged 18-65 years who received the Ad26.COV2.S COVID-19 vaccine or a placebo. This specimen consisted of peripheral blood, obtained in a trial of Ad26.COV2.S vaccine versus placebo. DNA for the CDR3: TGCGCCAGCAGCCATGTCACAGGTTCCCAGTACTTC. Encoded protein: CASSHVTGSQYF.